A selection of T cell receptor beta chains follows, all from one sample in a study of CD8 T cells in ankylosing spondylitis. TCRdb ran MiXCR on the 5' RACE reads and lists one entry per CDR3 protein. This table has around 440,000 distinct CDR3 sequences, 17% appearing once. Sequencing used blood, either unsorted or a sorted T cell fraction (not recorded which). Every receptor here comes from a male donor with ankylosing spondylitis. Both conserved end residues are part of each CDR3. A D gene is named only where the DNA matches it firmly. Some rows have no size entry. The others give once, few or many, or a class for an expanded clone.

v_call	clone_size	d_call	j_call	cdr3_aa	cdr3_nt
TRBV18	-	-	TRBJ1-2	CASSPVGSQNYGYTF	TGTGCCAGCTCACCCGTTGGGAGCCAAAACTATGGCTACACCTTC
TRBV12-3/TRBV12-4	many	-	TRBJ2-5	CASIQDGGLWETQYF	TGTGCCAGCATCCAGGACGGCGGGCTGTGGGAGACCCAGTACTTC
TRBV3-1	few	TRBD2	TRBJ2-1	CASSQISGGSYNEQFF	TGTGCCAGCAGCCAGATTAGCGGGGGCTCCTACAATGAGCAGTTCTTC
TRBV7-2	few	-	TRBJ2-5	CASSLVPRTDQETQYF	TGTGCCAGCAGCTTAGTACCCCGGACAGACCAAGAGACCCAGTACTTC
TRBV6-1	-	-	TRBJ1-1	CASRDHMKAFF	TGTGCCAGCAGGGACCATATGAAAGCTTTCTTT
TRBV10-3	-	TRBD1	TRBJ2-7	CAISVGGDSAEQYF	TGTGCCATCAGTGTGGGTGGGGACAGTGCCGAGCAGTACTTC
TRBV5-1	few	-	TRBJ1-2	CASSLTLGYGYTF	TGCGCCAGCAGCTTGACCCTGGGCTATGGCTACACCTTC
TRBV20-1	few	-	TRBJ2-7	CSAPVRGASLSVNF	TGCAGTGCCCCAGTCCGGGGCGCCTCTTTATCAGTGAACTTC
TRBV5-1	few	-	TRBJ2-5	CASSLMGGQETQYF	TGCGCCAGCAGCTTGATGGGGGGCCAAGAGACCCAGTACTTC
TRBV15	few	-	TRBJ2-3	CATSRDFSAGTDTQYF	TGTGCCACCAGCAGAGATTTTTCAGCGGGCACAGATACGCAGTATTTT
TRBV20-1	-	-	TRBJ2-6	CSASPGSGANVLTF	TGCAGTGCTAGTCCCGGCTCTGGGGCCAACGTCCTGACTTTC
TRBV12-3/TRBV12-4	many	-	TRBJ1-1	CASTLQGAGTEAFF	TGTGCCAGCACCCTACAGGGTGCGGGGACTGAAGCTTTCTTT
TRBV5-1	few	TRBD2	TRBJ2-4	CASSTTSGSIGAKNIQYF	TGCGCCAGCAGTACGACTAGCGGGAGTATCGGAGCCAAAAACATTCAGTACTTC
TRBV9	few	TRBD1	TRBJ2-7	CASSVGGTGTYEQYF	TGTGCCAGCAGCGTAGGGGGGACAGGGACCTACGAGCAGTACTTC
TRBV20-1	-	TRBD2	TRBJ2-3	CKTGTSATDTQYF	TGCAAAACCGGGACTAGCGCCACAGATACGCAGTATTTT
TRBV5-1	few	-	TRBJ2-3	CASSLAGSDSDTQYF	TGCGCCAGCAGCTTGGCAGGGTCCGATTCAGATACGCAGTATTTT
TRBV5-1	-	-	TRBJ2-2	CASSLPHFTGELFF	TGCGCCAGCAGCTTGCCGCATTTTACCGGGGAGCTGTTTTTT
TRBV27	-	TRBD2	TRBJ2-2	CASSMTSGGPGELFF	TGTGCCAGCAGTATGACTAGCGGGGGGCCCGGGGAGCTGTTTTTT
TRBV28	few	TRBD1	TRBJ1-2	CASTSFDRDFNYGYTF	TGTGCCAGCACCAGTTTCGACAGGGACTTTAACTATGGCTACACCTTC
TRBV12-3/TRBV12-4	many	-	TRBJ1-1	CASSPRQNTEAFF	TGTGCCAGCAGTCCCAGACAAAACACTGAAGCTTTCTTT
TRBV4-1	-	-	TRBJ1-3	CASSQEKHLWGNTIYF	TGCGCCAGCAGCCAAGAGAAGCATCTCTGGGGAAACACCATATATTTT
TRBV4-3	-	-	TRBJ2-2	CASSQDRQVIGELFF	TGCGCCAGCAGCCAAGATCGGCAAGTTATCGGGGAGCTGTTTTTT
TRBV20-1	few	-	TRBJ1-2	CSAPLDNEGGFGYTF	TGCAGTGCTCCCCTGGACAATGAGGGGGGTTTTGGCTACACCTTC
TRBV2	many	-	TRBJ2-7	CASSASYEQYF	TGTGCCAGCAGTGCCTCCTACGAGCAGTACTTC
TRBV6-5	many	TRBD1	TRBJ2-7	CASSIPGQGRQYF	TGTGCCAGCAGTATACCGGGACAGGGAAGGCAGTACTTC
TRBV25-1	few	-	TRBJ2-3	CASSELRDGSTDTQYF	TGTGCCAGCAGTGAATTGCGGGACGGGAGCACAGATACGCAGTATTTT
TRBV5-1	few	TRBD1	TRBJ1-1	CASSRQGAGDTEAFF	TGCGCCAGCAGCAGACAGGGGGCAGGTGACACTGAAGCTTTCTTT
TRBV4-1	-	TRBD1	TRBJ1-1	CASSQAPAGTGDTEAFF	TGCGCCAGCAGCCAAGCTCCCGCGGGGACAGGAGACACTGAAGCTTTCTTT
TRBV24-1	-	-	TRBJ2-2	CATSDYWSSGELFF	TGTGCCACCAGTGATTATTGGAGTTCTGGGGAGCTGTTTTTT
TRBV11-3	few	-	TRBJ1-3	CASSLREGNTIYF	TGTGCCAGCAGCTTAAGGGAAGGAAACACCATATATTTT
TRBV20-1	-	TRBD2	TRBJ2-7	CSARGLAGFVEQYF	TGCAGTGCTAGGGGTTTAGCGGGATTCGTTGAGCAGTACTTC
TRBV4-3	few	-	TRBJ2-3	CASSQGEGSHTDTQYF	TGCGCCAGCAGCCAAGGAGAGGGTAGCCACACAGATACGCAGTATTTT
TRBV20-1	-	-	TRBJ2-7	CSARGRGLAYEQYF	TGCAGTGCTAGGGGCCGAGGGTTGGCCTACGAGCAGTACTTC
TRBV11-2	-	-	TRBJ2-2	CASSTPGAVAGELFF	TGTGCCAGCAGCACCCCGGGGGCCGTTGCCGGGGAGCTGTTTTTT
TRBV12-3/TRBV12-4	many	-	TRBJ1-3	CASSSSGSGNTIYF	TGTGCCAGCAGTTCTTCAGGGTCTGGAAACACCATATATTTT
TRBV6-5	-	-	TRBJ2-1	CASSFLGGLDNEQFF	TGTGCCAGCAGTTTTTTGGGGGGACTTGACAATGAGCAGTTCTTC
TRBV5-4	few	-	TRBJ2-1	CASSSGGALGGWEQFF	TGTGCCAGCAGCTCTGGGGGGGCTTTAGGAGGATGGGAGCAGTTCTTC
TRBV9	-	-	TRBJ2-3	CASSVVSSLRTDTQYF	TGTGCCAGCAGCGTAGTGTCTAGCCTCCGCACAGATACGCAGTATTTT
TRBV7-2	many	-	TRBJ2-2	CASSLAGGSGELFF	TGTGCCAGCAGCTTAGCAGGCGGGTCTGGGGAGCTGTTTTTT
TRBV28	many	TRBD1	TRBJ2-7	CATMRPGQGKFMTYEQYF	TGTGCCACCATGCGACCGGGACAGGGAAAATTTATGACCTACGAGCAGTACTTC
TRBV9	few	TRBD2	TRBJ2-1	CASSVGGGLAGGEQFF	TGTGCCAGCAGCGTAGGAGGAGGACTAGCGGGAGGTGAGCAGTTCTTC
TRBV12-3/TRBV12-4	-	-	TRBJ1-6	CASSSANSYNSPLHF	TGTGCCAGCAGTTCCGCGAACTCCTATAATTCACCCCTCCACTTT
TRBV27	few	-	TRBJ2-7	CASSFQPGAYEQYF	TGTGCCAGCAGTTTCCAACCCGGCGCCTACGAGCAGTACTTC
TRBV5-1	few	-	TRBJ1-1	CASSLGVWQGTNTEAFF	TGCGCCAGCAGCTTGGGGGTTTGGCAGGGAACGAACACTGAAGCTTTCTTT
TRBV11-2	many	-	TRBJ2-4	CASRLGSEGPVLLAKNIQYF	TGTGCCAGCAGACTAGGGTCGGAGGGCCCTGTGTTATTAGCCAAAAACATTCAGTACTTC
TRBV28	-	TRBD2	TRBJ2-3	CASSALAGGLWGTDTQYF	TGTGCCAGCAGTGCCCTAGCGGGGGGCCTGTGGGGCACAGATACGCAGTATTTT
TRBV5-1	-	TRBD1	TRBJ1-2	CASSLTGEAGYTF	TGCGCCAGCAGCTTAACAGGGGAGGCTGGCTACACCTTC
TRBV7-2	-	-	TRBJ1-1	CASSLGWWTNTEAFF	TGTGCCAGCAGCTTAGGATGGTGGACGAACACTGAAGCTTTCTTT
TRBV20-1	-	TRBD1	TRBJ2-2	CSATSSGGDRGFGELFF	TGCAGTGCCACTTCGTCTGGTGGAGACAGGGGATTTGGGGAGCTGTTTTTT
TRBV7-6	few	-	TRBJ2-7	CASSTSHLGVYEQYF	TGTGCCAGCAGCACTAGCCATCTCGGCGTCTACGAGCAGTACTTC
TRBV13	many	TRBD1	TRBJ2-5	CASSPTGQGETQYF	TGTGCCAGCAGCCCTACCGGACAGGGAGAGACCCAGTACTTC
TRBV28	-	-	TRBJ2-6	CASSPPRSGANVLTF	TGTGCCAGCAGTCCGCCCCGCTCTGGGGCCAACGTCCTGACTTTC
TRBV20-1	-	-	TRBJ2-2	CSAPTRNTGELFF	TGCAGTGCTCCGACTAGAAACACCGGGGAGCTGTTTTTT
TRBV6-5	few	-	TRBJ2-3	CASSYSVGSSTDTQYF	TGTGCCAGCAGTTACTCCGTGGGGTCTAGCACAGATACGCAGTATTTT
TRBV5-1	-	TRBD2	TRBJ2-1	CASSWLGTSGPSSYNEQFF	TGCGCCAGCAGCTGGTTAGGGACTAGCGGACCGAGCTCCTACAATGAGCAGTTCTTC
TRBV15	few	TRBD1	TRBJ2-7	CATSRDRVREQYF	TGTGCCACCAGCCGGGACAGGGTGAGGGAGCAGTACTTC
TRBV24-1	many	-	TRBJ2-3	CATSDSTGHPDTQYF	TGTGCCACCAGTGATTCCACAGGGCATCCAGATACGCAGTATTTT